One sample yielded the 15 T cell receptor beta chains listed below, sequenced in a study of T cell responses to AZD1222 COVID-19 vaccine. The protocol was immunoSEQ multiplex PCR, while the TCRdb copy is restricted to in-frame clones and leaves out a portion. The sample has some 170,000 clones, over 85% seen once. The material sequenced was peripheral blood, taken on day 0 of AZD1222 vaccination. The receptor source for this set is an adult in good health.

This chain connects TRBV29-1 to TRBJ1-1; maybe TRBD1 (5 bases). The ends were cut back, 3 bases at V and 5 bases at J, with 10 bases in the middle. CDR3 length: 12 amino acids. Germline values: CDR1 SQVTM, CDR2 ANQGSEA. The CDR3 is CSVDRDGTEAFF. The CDR3, as DNA: TGCAGCGTTGACAGGGACGGGACTGAAGCTTTCTTT.

This clone is a singleton in its sample. V and J are TRBV5-4 and TRBJ2-7, with D perhaps matching TRBD1 (6 bases). CDR1 and CDR2 (germline): SGHNT, YYREEE (reference sequence). This CDR3 is built from 12 residues. V gave up 4 bases and J gave up 6 bases, with 11 bases separating them. CDR3 protein: CASSLQGREQYF. The DNA of the CDR3 is TGTGCCAGCAGCCTACAGGGCCGCGAGCAGTACTTC.

The chain combines TRBV19 with TRBJ2-7; 7 nucleotides agree with TRBD2. Per the germline V gene, CDR1 is LNHDA and CDR2 is SQIVND (reference sequence). V gave up 6 bases and J gave up 3 bases; unmatched junction bases: 8. This CDR3 has 14 amino acids. The CDR3 loop is CASSTTSNDYEQYF. CDR3 DNA: TGTGCCAGTAGCACGACTAGCAACGACTACGAGCAGTACTTC.

This sequence joins TRBV7-2 and TRBJ1-1, with 7 bases matching TRBD1. The CDR3 runs to 16 residues. With V trimmed by 5 bases and J by 1 base, 10 bases remained unmatched. Per the germline V gene, CDR1 is SGHTA and CDR2 is FQGNSA. CDR3 residues: CASSPWPGQQNTEAFF. CDR3 DNA sequence: TGTGCCAGCAGCCCCTGGCCGGGACAGCAGAACACTGAAGCTTTCTTT.

The rearrangement joins TRBV6-5 to TRBJ2-7, with 7 bases that match TRBD1. Trimming cost V 5 bases and J 4 bases; bases outside gene matches: 8. In germline, CDR1 is MNHEY, CDR2 SVGAGI. CDR3 size: 14 residues. This CDR3 is CASSTDRAGYEQYF. CDR3 bases: TGTGCCAGCAGTACAGACAGGGCTGGATACGAGCAGTACTTC.

The chain combines TRBV7-6 with TRBJ1-6; maybe TRBD1 (6 bases). The V and J ends lost 5 bases and 9 bases respectively, with 17 bases between them. The germline gives CDR1 SGHVS, CDR2 FNYEAQ. This CDR3 spans 15 amino acids. CDR3 in DNA: TGTGCCAGCAGCCCCGGATCGCAGGGGAGTTCACCCCTCCACTTT. Translated: CASSPGSQGSSPLHF.

This chain uses TRBV3-1 (or the pseudogene TRBV3-2) with TRBJ1-2, with D perhaps TRBD1 (5 bases). CDR1 LGHDT and CDR2 YNNKEL come from the germline V gene (reference sequence). The CDR3 runs 16 residues. Deletions cut 2 bases from V and 2 bases from J, with 15 bases between. The DNA for the CDR3 is TGTGCCAGCAGCCAATTACCGGGACGGCTGAACTATGGCTACACCTTC. Translation gives CASSQLPGRLNYGYTF.

The table lists this clone with a count of one. The gene calls are TRBV4-1 and TRBJ1-1; 10 bases are shared with TRBD1. The germline V gene has CDR1 MGHRA and CDR2 YSYEKL. The CDR3 is 17 amino acids. V lost 4 bases and J lost 0; bases outside the gene matches: 8. The CDR3: CASSPKGTGALNTEAFF. CDR3 nucleotide sequence: TGCGCCAGCAGCCCGAAGGGGACAGGGGCTTTGAACACTGAAGCTTTCTTT.

The chain is built from TRBV19 and TRBJ1-5, with D possibly being TRBD1 (6 bases). Germline assignment: CDR1 LNHDA and CDR2 SQIVND (reference sequence). This CDR3 is built from 15 residues. The V end lost 10 bases, the J end lost 6 bases, and 22 bases lay between the germline ends. CDR3 sequence: CATSSRGHVVQPQHF. The CDR3 nucleotides read TGTGCCACCTCTAGCCGGGGGCATGTGGTTCAGCCCCAGCATTTT.

This sequence joins TRBV18 and TRBJ2-7; D remains ambiguous. Looked up from germline, CDR1 is KGHSH and CDR2 is LQKENI. Trimming left V 3 bases short and J 6 bases short, with 9 bases between. There are 12 residues in the CDR3. This CDR3 is CASSPRASEQYF. As DNA, the CDR3 is TGTGCCAGCTCACCTAGAGCCTCCGAGCAGTACTTC.

This clone occurred once. V gene TRBV19 combines with J gene TRBJ1-4; 10 positions agree with TRBD1. CDR1 LNHDA and CDR2 SQIVND come from the germline V gene (reference sequence). CDR3 length: 17 residues. V trimming: 5 bases; J trimming: 0 bases; junction bases outside the gene matches: 6. As DNA, the CDR3 is TGTGCCAGTAGTCCCAGGACAGGGGGAACAACTAATGAAAAACTGTTTTTT. Protein: CASSPRTGGTTNEKLFF. Looking up the rest from reference TRBV19 and TRBJ1-4 gives the full variable domain: DGGITQSPKYLFRKEGQNVTLSCEQNLNHDAMYWYRQDPGQGLRLIYYSQIVNDFQKGDIAEGYSVSREKKESFPLTVTSAQKNPTAFYLCASSPRTGGTTNEKLFFGSGTQLSVL.

This clone has just a few counts. The chain joins TRBV15 to TRBJ2-7; 8 bases line up with TRBD1. V lost 5 bases and J lost 3; bases outside the gene matches: 0. Germline values: CDR1 LNHNV, CDR2 YYDKDF (reference sequence). The CDR3 totals 12 residues. In DNA, the CDR3 is TGTGCCACCAGCGGACAGGGCTACGAGCAGTACTTC. Translating it yields CATSGQGYEQYF.

The gene calls are TRBV18 and TRBJ2-7; 10 positions match TRBD2. The germline V gene encodes CDR1 KGHSH and CDR2 LQKENI. The V and J ends lost 3 bases and 3 bases, in that order; junction bases with no gene match: 2. CDR3 size: 14 residues. The CDR3 region is CASSPGLADYEQYF. DNA for the CDR3: TGTGCCAGCTCACCCGGACTAGCGGACTACGAGCAGTACTTC.

The gene calls are TRBV9 and TRBJ2-6, with 11 bases aligning to TRBD2. There are 16 residues in the CDR3. The germline gives CDR1 SGDLS, CDR2 YYNGEE. J was trimmed by 4 bases and V by 3 bases; bases with no gene match: 3. As DNA, the CDR3 is TGTGCCAGCAGCGGTAGCGGGAGGGAGGGGGCCAACGTCCTGACTTTC. Protein sequence: CASSGSGREGANVLTF. The variable domain in full, completed from reference TRBV9 and TRBJ2-6, reads DSGVTQTPKHLITATGQRVTLRCSPRSGDLSVYWYQQSLDQGLQFLIQYYNGEERAKGNILERFSAQQFPDLHSELNLSSLELGDSALYFCASSGSGREGANVLTFGAGSRLTVL.

The chain combines TRBV5-1 with TRBJ2-2; 7 positions agree with TRBD1. Germline V gene sequence: CDR1 SGHRS, CDR2 YFSETQ. The CDR3 has 16 amino acids. J was trimmed by 1 base and V by 3 bases; bases with no gene match: 6. CDR3 in amino acids: CASSSTGTENTGELFF. CDR3 sequence (DNA): TGCGCCAGCAGCTCAACCGGGACAGAGAACACCGGGGAGCTGTTTTTT.